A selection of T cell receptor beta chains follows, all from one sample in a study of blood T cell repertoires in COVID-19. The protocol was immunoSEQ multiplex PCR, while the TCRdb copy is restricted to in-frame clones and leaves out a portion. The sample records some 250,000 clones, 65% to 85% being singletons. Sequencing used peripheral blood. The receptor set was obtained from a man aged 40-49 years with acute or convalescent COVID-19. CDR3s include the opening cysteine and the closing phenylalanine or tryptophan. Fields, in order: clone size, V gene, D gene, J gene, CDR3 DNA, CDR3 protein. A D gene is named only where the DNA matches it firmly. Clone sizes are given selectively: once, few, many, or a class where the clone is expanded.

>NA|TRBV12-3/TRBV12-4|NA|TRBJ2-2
TGTGCCAGCAGTCCTGACTCCGGGGAGCTGTTTTTT
CASSPDSGELFF
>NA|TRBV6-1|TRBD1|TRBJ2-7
TGTGCCAGCAGTGAAGCGTTCGGACAGGGCTCCTACGAGCAGTACTTC
CASSEAFGQGSYEQYF
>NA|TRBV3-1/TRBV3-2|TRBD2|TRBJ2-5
TGTGCCAGCAGCCTAAGGACTAGCGATGAGACCCAGTACTTC
CASSLRTSDETQYF
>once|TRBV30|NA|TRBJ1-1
TGTGCCTGGAGTGTACAGGCTTTTGGGCACACTGAAGCTTTCTTT
CAWSVQAFGHTEAFF
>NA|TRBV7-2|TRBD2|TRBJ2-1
TGTGCCAGCAGCCGCCAGCCGGCGGGAGAATACTACAATGAGCAGTTCTTC
CASSRQPAGEYYNEQFF
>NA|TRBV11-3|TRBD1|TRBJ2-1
TGTGCCAGCAGCTCGGAAGGACAGGGGTCCTTTGGTGAGCAGTTCTTC
CASSSEGQGSFGEQFF
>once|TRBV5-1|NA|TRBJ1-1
TGCGCCAGCAGCTTAGGGAGCGAAGAAGCTTTCTTT
CASSLGSEEAFF
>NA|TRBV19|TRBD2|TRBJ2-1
TGTGCCAGCTGGACTAGCGGGAGCGGCTACAATGAGCAGTTCTTC
CASWTSGSGYNEQFF
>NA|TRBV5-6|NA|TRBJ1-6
TGTGCCAGCAGCGCAGGTTGGTCGTATTCACCCCTCCACTTT
CASSAGWSYSPLHF
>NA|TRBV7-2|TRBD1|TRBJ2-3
TGTGCCAGCAGCTCCGACAGGGTTTCAGATACGCAGTATTTT
CASSSDRVSDTQYF
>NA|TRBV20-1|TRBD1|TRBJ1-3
TGCAGTGCTAGTGACAGGGGTCCAAACACCATATATTTT
CSASDRGPNTIYF
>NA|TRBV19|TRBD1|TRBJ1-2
TGTGCCAGCAGTCCTACACCCGACAGGGTTTATGGCTACACCTTC
CASSPTPDRVYGYTF
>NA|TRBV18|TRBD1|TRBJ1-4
TGTGCCAGCTCACCACCAACAGGGGGTTTTAATGAAAAACTGTTTTTT
CASSPPTGGFNEKLFF
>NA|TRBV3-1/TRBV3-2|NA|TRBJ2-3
TGTGCCAGCAGCCAGCATACTAGCACAGATACGCAGTATTTT
CASSQHTSTDTQYF
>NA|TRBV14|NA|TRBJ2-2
TGTGCCACAAGGGGCAGGCTAGGCACCGGGGAGCTGTTTTTT
CATRGRLGTGELFF
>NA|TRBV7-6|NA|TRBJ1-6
TGTGCCAGCAGCTTCGACAGTTATAATTCACCCCTCCACTTT
CASSFDSYNSPLHF
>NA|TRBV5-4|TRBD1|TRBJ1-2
TGTGCCAGCAGCCGAAACAGGGGGGATAACTATGGCTACACCTTC
CASSRNRGDNYGYTF
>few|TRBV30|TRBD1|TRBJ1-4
TGTGCCTTCACGACAGGGCCGACTAATGAAAAACTGTTTTTT
CAFTTGPTNEKLFF
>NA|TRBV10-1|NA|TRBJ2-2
TGCGCCAGCAGTGAGTCGAGGGGGAATAAAGCCGGGGAGCTGTTTTTT
CASSESRGNKAGELFF
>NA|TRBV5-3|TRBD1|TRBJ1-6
TGTGCCAGAAGCTCCCCTGACAGGGGGAATTCACCCCTCCACTTT
CARSSPDRGNSPLHF
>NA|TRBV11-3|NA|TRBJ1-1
TGTGCCAGCAGCTTTGAGGCGGACACTGAAGCTTTCTTT
CASSFEADTEAFF
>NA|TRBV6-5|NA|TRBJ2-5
TGTGCCAGCAGTTACTCGGAGACAGACCAAGAGACCCAGTACTTC
CASSYSETDQETQYF